This T cell receptor (beta chain) is from a study of T cells after yellow fever vaccination. The study's findings and limits: At around 95% for CD4 and about 88% for CD8, most primary-vaccination clones showed up again after the booster.

In TCRdb, the 5' RACE reads were re-called with MiXCR into one record per CDR3 protein. The table has about 240,000 distinct CDR3 sequences, around 3.5% seen once. This clonotype showed up many times. Its specificity is not known. The receptor was derived from a man between 18 and 35 years old who received the YFV17D yellow fever vaccine. The starting material was PBMCs, obtained 15 days after the yellow fever booster vaccination.

This CDR3 is CASSQLGQEQETQYF. CDR3 DNA: TGTGCCAGCAGCCAACTCGGGCAGGAGCAAGAGACCCAGTACTTC. The V gene is TRBV4-2, the J gene TRBJ2-5; D not resolved. V lost 2 bases and J 2 bases, leaving 12 bases between the germline ends. CDR1 is LGHNA and CDR2 is YNFKEQ in the germline V gene. This CDR3 is 15 amino acids long.